The rows below give T cell receptor beta chains drawn from one sample of a study of long-term antiretroviral therapy in people with HIV. Sequencing used immunoSEQ multiplex PCR; TCRdb keeps in-frame clones, though not all of them. Among about 30,000 clones listed, about 94% were seen once. The sequencing here drew on unsorted PBMCs, taken 7.3 to 7.5 years after starting antiretroviral therapy. These receptors all come from a man aged 50-59 years with HIV. CDR3s include the opening cysteine and the closing phenylalanine or tryptophan. A D gene is named only where the DNA matches it firmly. Some rows mark clone size as missing; the rest say once, few, many or name a class of expanded clone.

cdr3_nt | cdr3_aa | j_call | d_call | v_call | clone_size
TGTGCCACCAGCGGAATCGAGAGCGGGGGGGCCGAGAATGAGCAGTTCTTC | CATSGIESGGAENEQFF | TRBJ2-1 | TRBD2 | TRBV15 | -
TGTGCCAGAAGCTCAAAAAGCCGGGACAGCCAACCCGGAGCCAAAAACATTCAGTACTTC | CARSSKSRDSQPGAKNIQYF | TRBJ2-4 | TRBD1 | TRBV5-3 | -
TGTGCCAGCAGTACGCCAGCGGGTCGCACAGATACGCAGTATTTT | CASSTPAGRTDTQYF | TRBJ2-3 | - | TRBV28 | -
TGTGCCATCAGTGAGTCGCCAGCTAACACTGAAGCTTTCTTT | CAISESPANTEAFF | TRBJ1-1 | - | TRBV10-3 | -
TGCAGCGTCCAAGTAACAGGAGCGAACACCGGGGAGCTGTTTTTT | CSVQVTGANTGELFF | TRBJ2-2 | - | TRBV29-1 | few
TGTGCCAGCACCTCGACAGGCTACTCCTACGAGCAGTACTTC | CASTSTGYSYEQYF | TRBJ2-7 | - | TRBV27 | once
TGTGCCAGCAGCTTAAAGGGCAGGGGAGGTTATCAGCCCCAGCATTTT | CASSLKGRGGYQPQHF | TRBJ1-5 | - | TRBV7-9 | -
TGTGCCAGCAGCCTTGGGCGTACAGGGACTGAAGCTTTCTTT | CASSLGRTGTEAFF | TRBJ1-1 | - | TRBV6-5 | -
TGTGCCAGCAGCGACTACGAGCAGTACTTC | CASSDYEQYF | TRBJ2-7 | - | TRBV11-2 | -
TGTGCCAGCAGCCCCGGGGACAGGGGGGCAGATACGCAGTATTTT | CASSPGDRGADTQYF | TRBJ2-3 | TRBD1 | TRBV5-4 | -
TGTGCCAGCAGAGAACAGGGAAGCTATGGCTACACCTTC | CASREQGSYGYTF | TRBJ1-2 | - | TRBV6-5 | -
TGCAGCGGGTTGACAGGGCCAAACACCGGGGAGCTGTTTTTT | CSGLTGPNTGELFF | TRBJ2-2 | TRBD1 | TRBV29-1 | -
TGTGCCAGCAGTATGCTAGGGGGTTTGGATTCACCCCTCCACTTT | CASSMLGGLDSPLHF | TRBJ1-6 | - | TRBV27 | -
TGCAGCGTTGGGGACGCCCACGGTAGCCAAGAGACCCAGTACTTC | CSVGDAHGSQETQYF | TRBJ2-5 | - | TRBV29-1 | -
TGTGCCAGCAGTTTTGACAGGAACACCGGGGAGCTGTTTTTT | CASSFDRNTGELFF | TRBJ2-2 | - | TRBV2 | -
TGTGCCACCAGCACCCGACTAGCGGGGGGGCCTTTCACAGATACGCAGTATTTT | CATSTRLAGGPFTDTQYF | TRBJ2-3 | TRBD2 | TRBV15 | -
TGTGCCAGCAGCTCCGAACAGACCTATGGCTACACCTTC | CASSSEQTYGYTF | TRBJ1-2 | - | TRBV5-4 | -
TGTGCCACCAGGAGGGACAGCCAAAACACTGAAGCTTTCTTT | CATRRDSQNTEAFF | TRBJ1-1 | TRBD1 | TRBV15 | once
TGTGCCAGCAGCTTAGTTGGGGGGCAGGGGCTCAATGAGCAGTTCTTC | CASSLVGGQGLNEQFF | TRBJ2-1 | - | TRBV7-2 | -
TGTGCCAGCAGTTCCGTGAGCGGGGGCAGGGGCGGGGAGCTGTTTTTT | CASSSVSGGRGGELFF | TRBJ2-2 | TRBD2 | TRBV6-6 | -
TGTGCCAGTAATATAGCGGGAATCACCGGGGAGCTGTTTTTT | CASNIAGITGELFF | TRBJ2-2 | TRBD2 | TRBV19 | -
TGTGCCAGCAGTGTGGCAGTATACAATGAGCAGTTCTTC | CASSVAVYNEQFF | TRBJ2-1 | - | TRBV2 | -
TGTGCCAGCAGTCAAGCGGGGGGGCTCGGCACAGATACGCAGTATTTT | CASSQAGGLGTDTQYF | TRBJ2-3 | TRBD2 | TRBV6-1 | -
TGTGCCAGCAGCCCTACTAGACAGTACTATAATTCACCCCTCCACTTT | CASSPTRQYYNSPLHF | TRBJ1-6 | - | TRBV7-9 | -
TGTGCCAGCCTAGACAGCTTCTACGAGCAGTACTTC | CASLDSFYEQYF | TRBJ2-7 | - | TRBV6-1 | -
TGTGCTAGTGGTTTGACAGGGGGCAGGGGCTACACCTTC | CASGLTGGRGYTF | TRBJ1-2 | TRBD1 | TRBV12-5 | -
TGCGCCAGCAGCCAGGGAACAGGGTGGAGCTCCTACGAGCAGTACTTC | CASSQGTGWSSYEQYF | TRBJ2-7 | - | TRBV4-3 | once
TGTGCCAGCAGACCTTTTGGACAGGGGGCCTACGAGCAGTACTTC | CASRPFGQGAYEQYF | TRBJ2-7 | TRBD1 | TRBV27 | -